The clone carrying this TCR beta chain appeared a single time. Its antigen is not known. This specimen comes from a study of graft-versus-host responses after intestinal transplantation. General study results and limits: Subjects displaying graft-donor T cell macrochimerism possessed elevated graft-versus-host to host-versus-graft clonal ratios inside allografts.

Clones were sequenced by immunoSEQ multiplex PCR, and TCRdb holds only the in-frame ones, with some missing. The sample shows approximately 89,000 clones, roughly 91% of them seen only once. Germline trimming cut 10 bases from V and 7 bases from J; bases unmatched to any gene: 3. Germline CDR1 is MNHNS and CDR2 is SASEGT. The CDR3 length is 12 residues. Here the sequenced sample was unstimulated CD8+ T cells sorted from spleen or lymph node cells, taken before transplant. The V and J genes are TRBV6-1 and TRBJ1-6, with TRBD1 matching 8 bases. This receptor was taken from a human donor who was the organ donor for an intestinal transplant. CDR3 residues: CATGTGNSPLHF. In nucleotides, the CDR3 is TGTGCCACAGGGACAGGCAATTCACCCCTCCACTTT.